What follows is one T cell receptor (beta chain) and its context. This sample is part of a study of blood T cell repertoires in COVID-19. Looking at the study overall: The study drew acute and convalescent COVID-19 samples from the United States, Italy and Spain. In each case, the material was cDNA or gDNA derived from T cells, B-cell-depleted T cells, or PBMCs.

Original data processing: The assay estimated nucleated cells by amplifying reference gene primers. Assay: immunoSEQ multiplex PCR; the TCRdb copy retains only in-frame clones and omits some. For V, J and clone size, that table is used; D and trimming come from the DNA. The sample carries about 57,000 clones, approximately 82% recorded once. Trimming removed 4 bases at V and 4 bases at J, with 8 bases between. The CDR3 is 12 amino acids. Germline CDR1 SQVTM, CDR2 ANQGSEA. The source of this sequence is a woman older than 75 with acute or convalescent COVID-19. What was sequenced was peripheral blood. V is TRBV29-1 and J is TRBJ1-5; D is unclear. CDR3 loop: CSVGHGNQPQHF. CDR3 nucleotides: TGCAGCGTTGGCCACGGGAATCAGCCCCAGCATTTT.